This TCR beta chain is drawn from a study of technical replicates of blood from several donors. Method: immunoSEQ multiplex PCR; TCRdb's copy keeps in-frame clones and lacks some. Of 80,000 or so clones in the sample, under 99% were seen once. Germline V gene sequence: CDR1 SGDLS, CDR2 YYNGEE. The CDR3 is 17 residues long. Trimming took 3 bases from V and 4 from J, leaving 23 bases between them. The sequencing input was T cells isolated from PBMCs. This chain uses TRBV9 with TRBJ2-7; D is undetermined. This TCR derives from a human donor in good health. CDR3 nucleotide sequence: TGTGCCAGCAGCGCCCGACCCTCCCTAGGCGCGTCATACGAGCAGTACTTC. As protein: CASSARPSLGASYEQYF.